One and the same sample provided the 16 T cell receptor beta chains below, sequenced in a study of T cells in Graves' hyperthyroidism and ophthalmopathy. Authors of the study amplified TCR beta CDR3 regions from RNA transcripts. HTBI primers were employed in a first-round RT-PCR of the TCR CDR3. In TCRdb, the multiplex PCR reads were re-called with MiXCR into one record per CDR3 protein. The table has under 200,000 distinct CDR3 sequences, about 9.4% seen once. The sequenced sample was blood. All receptors derive from a woman under 30 with Graves' hyperthyroidism that later progressed to Graves' ophthalmopathy.

This clonotype was observed many times. The V call is TRBV2, the J call TRBJ2-7, with D tentatively TRBD1 (6 bases). Germline V CDR1 and CDR2: SNHLY, FYNNEI. CDR3 size: 12 residues. The germline V and J ends were trimmed by 6 bases and 4 bases, with 10 bases remaining between them. The CDR3 nucleotides are TGTGCCAGCAGGGGACACCTTTACGAGCAGTACTTC. Translated, it gives CASRGHLYEQYF.

The table lists this clonotype with many counts. V gene TRBV20-1 combines with J gene TRBJ2-1; weak D call: TRBD2 (6 bases). This CDR3 region has 16 residues. V was cut by 3 bases and J by 0 bases, with 15 bases left in between. The germline V gene encodes CDR1 DFQATT and CDR2 SNEGSKA (reference sequence). The CDR3 protein is CSARVRDWYSYNEQFF. CDR3 in DNA: TGCAGTGCTAGGGTCCGGGACTGGTACTCCTACAATGAGCAGTTCTTC.

This clonotype came up many times. The chain is built from TRBV3-1 and TRBJ1-1; a weak D match, TRBD1 (5 bases). Germline CDR1 LGHDT, CDR2 YNNKEL (reference sequence). There are 15 residues in the CDR3. Trimming removed 4 bases from V and 2 bases from J, with 14 bases in between. CDR3: CASSPVPGLNTEAFF. The CDR3 DNA sequence: TGTGCCAGCAGCCCAGTCCCGGGACTTAACACTGAAGCTTTCTTT.

This clonotype was counted ten times or more. This chain joins TRBV6-2 or TRBV6-3 and TRBJ2-3; the match to TRBD2 covers 10 bases. This CDR3 region has 14 residues. V was pared by 7 bases and J by 10 bases, with 11 bases of the junction left unmatched. Germline V gene sequence: CDR1 MNHEY, CDR2 SVGEGT. The CDR3 bases are TGTGCCAGCACCTCAACTAGCGGGAATTTCGCGCAGTATTTT. Amino acid sequence: CASTSTSGNFAQYF.

This clonotype was seen many times. This chain joins TRBV28 and TRBJ1-1; D ambiguous. The CDR3 runs 14 residues. The V gene's germline CDR1 is MDHEN and CDR2 SYDVKM. Trimming stripped 2 bases from V and 5 bases from J, with 12 bases between. The CDR3 DNA is TGTGCCAGCAGTTTAATAGGGCGGAGGACTGAAGCTTTCTTT. Translated, it gives CASSLIGRRTEAFF.

This clonotype has a handful of counts. V usage is TRBV6-2 or TRBV6-3 and J usage is TRBJ2-3, with 7 bases lining up with TRBD2. The CDR3 runs to 14 residues. Germline CDR1 reads MNHEY; CDR2 reads SVGEGT. J gave up 5 bases and V 5 bases, and 7 bases lay outside the gene matches. The CDR3 spells CASSRDYRGDTQYF. Written as DNA, the CDR3 is TGTGCCAGCAGTCGGGACTACCGCGGAGATACGCAGTATTTT.

This clonotype has at least ten counts. The V and J genes are TRBV7-6 and TRBJ2-2, with D hard to call. The V gene lost 8 bases and the J gene lost 8 bases, with 9 bases spanning the gap. This CDR3 contains 11 residues. Germline-derived CDR1 and CDR2 are SGHVS and FNYEAQ. The CDR3 loop is CASVVAGELFF. CDR3 DNA sequence: TGTGCCAGCGTTGTGGCTGGGGAGCTGTTTTTT.

This clonotype was recorded at least ten times. The genes are TRBV6-5 and TRBJ2-7; D call uncertain. V was cut by 2 bases and J by 2 bases, with 7 bases left in between. There are 13 residues in the CDR3. Looked up from germline, CDR1 is MNHEY and CDR2 is SVGAGI. CDR3 in amino acids: CASSYLGTYEQYF. As DNA, the CDR3 is TGTGCCAGCAGTTACCTGGGGACCTACGAGCAGTACTTC.

In this sample, this clonotype turned up many times. V and J are TRBV3-1 and TRBJ1-2; perhaps TRBD1 as D (6 bases). The CDR3 has 16 amino acids. Between the trimmed V and J ends, which lost 4 bases and 2 bases, there was a span of 17 bases. CDR1 is LGHDT and CDR2 is YNNKEL in the germline V gene (reference sequence). CDR3: CASSLTSDRINYGYTF. The CDR3 DNA sequence: TGTGCCAGCAGCCTAACATCGGACAGAATAAACTATGGCTACACCTTC. Full variable domain (missing parts from reference TRBV3-1 and TRBJ1-2): DTAVSQTPKYLVTQMGNDKSIKCEQNLGHDTMYWYKQDSKKFLKIMFSYNNKELIINETVPNRFSPKSPDKAHLNLHINSLELGDSAVYFCASSLTSDRINYGYTFGSGTRLTVV.

This clonotype has a count of ten or more. This chain links TRBV5-1 with TRBJ2-7; TRBD2 might be the D (5 bases). The CDR3 runs 13 residues. V shed 4 bases and J shed 5 bases, with 13 bases lying between them. The V gene's germline CDR1 is SGHRS and CDR2 YFSETQ. CDR3 loop: CASSGEIGDEQYF. The CDR3 nucleotides read TGCGCCAGCAGCGGGGAGATTGGGGACGAGCAGTACTTC. Full variable domain (remainder filled in from reference TRBV5-1 and TRBJ2-7): KAGVTQTPRYLIKTRGQQVTLSCSPISGHRSVSWYQQTPGQGLQFLFEYFSETQRNKGNFPGRFSGRQFSNSRSEMNVSTLELGDSALYLCASSGEIGDEQYFGPGTRLTVT.

This clonotype was recorded many times. The chain recombines TRBV11-2 with TRBJ2-5; the D is unclear. V was pared by 0 bases and J by 4 bases, with 0 bases between. CDR3 size: 11 residues. The germline gives CDR1 SGHAT, CDR2 FQNNGV. Here the CDR3 DNA reads TGTGCCAGCAGCTTAGAAGAGACCCAGTACTTC. It encodes CASSLEETQYF.

This clonotype was counted ten times or more. The J gene is TRBJ1-1, the V gene TRBV20-1; no clear D. Germline values: CDR1 DFQATT, CDR2 SNEGSKA (reference sequence). V gave up 5 bases and J gave up 2 bases, with 12 bases separating them. CDR3 length: 13 residues. CDR3 sequence: CSAFGPTNTEAFF. CDR3 DNA sequence: TGCAGTGCTTTCGGGCCCACAAACACTGAAGCTTTCTTT.

This clonotype was seen at least ten times. The V gene is TRBV15, the J gene TRBJ1-2; 8 nucleotides match TRBD1. In germline, CDR1 is LNHNV, CDR2 YYDKDF (reference sequence). There are 15 residues in the CDR3. V trimming: 0 bases; J trimming: 8 bases; junction bases outside the gene matches: 8. The CDR3 DNA reads as TGTGCCACCAGCAGAGATGAGACAGGGGTGTTAGGCTACACCTTC. This translates into CATSRDETGVLGYTF.

The gene calls are TRBV4-1 and TRBJ1-2, with 7 bases matching TRBD1. This CDR3 spans 13 amino acids. Germline CDR1 MGHRA, CDR2 YSYEKL. Losses at the gene ends were 1 base for V and 6 bases for J; bases not matched to a gene: 2. The CDR3 DNA reads TGCGCCAGCAGCCAAGGGCAGGGGGATGGCTACACCTTC. Translated, it gives CASSQGQGDGYTF.

Many counts were recorded for this clonotype. The gene calls are TRBV19 and TRBJ2-1; TRBD1 aligns across 7 bases. The V segment lost 4 bases and the J segment 4 bases; nucleotides outside the gene matches: 4. Germline V lookup: CDR1 LNHDA, CDR2 SQIVND (reference sequence). The CDR3 runs to 14 residues. The CDR3 nucleotides are TGTGCCAGTAGTAGAGAGACAGGGTACAATGAGCAGTTCTTC. Translated, it gives CASSRETGYNEQFF.

This clonotype was counted many times. V is TRBV20-1 and J is TRBJ2-3; D gene unclear. The CDR3 runs to 15 residues. Trimming took off 6 bases at V and 5 bases at J, with 21 bases between the two ends. Looked up from germline, CDR1 is DFQATT and CDR2 is SNEGSKA (reference sequence). This CDR3 reads CSADRPASGLDTQYF. In DNA form, the CDR3 reads TGCAGTGCAGACCGCCCGGCTAGTGGATTAGATACGCAGTATTTT.